These T cell receptor beta chains were read from a single sample in a study of identical twins. Each CDR3 protein is one row after TCRdb ran MiXCR on the 5' RACE reads. The table includes 700,000 to 950,000 distinct CDR3 sequences, 9% to 15% detected once. In addition, the sample was reused for a study of yellow fever vaccine responses in identical twins.

Sample: PBMCs. Receptors originate from a woman aged 18 to 35 in good health. Both conserved end residues are part of each CDR3. The D gene is left open where the match is weak. Expanded clones are given a class, and other clones once, few, many or no size at all.

D | J | V | size | CDR3 | DNA
TRBD1 | TRBJ2-2 | TRBV27 | few | CASSRHYGQGVANTGELFF | TGTGCCAGCAGTCGACATTACGGACAGGGAGTCGCGAACACCGGGGAGCTGTTTTTT
TRBD2 | TRBJ2-3 | TRBV6-1 | many | CASRRGLAGAPNTDTQYF | TGTGCCAGCAGACGCGGACTAGCGGGGGCACCCAACACAGATACGCAGTATTTT
TRBD2 | TRBJ2-7 | TRBV5-6 | NA | CASSLAGGGGEQYF | TGTGCCAGCAGCTTAGCGGGAGGAGGGGGCGAGCAGTACTTC
NA | TRBJ1-6 | TRBV15 | many | CATSRTSSRSTKNSPLHF | TGTGCCACCAGCAGAACCAGTAGTAGGAGTACCAAAAATTCACCCCTCCACTTT
TRBD1 | TRBJ2-7 | TRBV5-1 | NA | CASSQWTGGGYEQYF | TGCGCCAGCAGCCAATGGACAGGGGGCGGCTACGAGCAGTACTTC
NA | TRBJ2-2 | TRBV27 | few | CASSLTWGRFENTGELFF | TGTGCCAGCAGCCTCACCTGGGGCCGATTCGAGAACACCGGGGAGCTGTTTTTT
TRBD1 | TRBJ2-7 | TRBV6-1 | few | CASRQTGTGLGEQYF | TGTGCCAGCAGACAGACCGGGACAGGTCTGGGGGAGCAGTACTTC
TRBD2 | TRBJ2-5 | TRBV5-5 | NA | CASSFGTSGGETQYF | TGTGCCAGCAGCTTTGGGACTAGCGGGGGAGAGACCCAGTACTTC
NA | TRBJ2-1 | TRBV7-6 | NA | CASSWDGFNEQFF | TGTGCCAGCAGCTGGGATGGGTTCAATGAGCAGTTCTTC
NA | TRBJ1-1 | TRBV20-1 | NA | CSAPGGEGWAFF | TGCAGTGCCCCAGGCGGGGAGGGTTGGGCTTTCTTT
NA | TRBJ1-2 | TRBV5-1 | few | CASSLDRADNYGYTF | TGCGCCAGCAGCTTGGACAGGGCGGATAACTATGGCTACACCTTC
NA | TRBJ2-5 | TRBV19 | few | CASTPRGYQETQYF | TGTGCCAGTACCCCTAGGGGATACCAAGAGACCCAGTACTTC
NA | TRBJ2-1 | TRBV10-3 | NA | CAISEMSSPYNEQFF | TGTGCCATCAGTGAAATGAGCTCCCCCTACAATGAGCAGTTCTTC
NA | TRBJ2-2 | TRBV5-1 | few | CASSIGYTGELFF | TGCGCCAGCAGCATAGGGTACACCGGGGAGCTGTTTTTT
TRBD2 | TRBJ2-1 | TRBV11-1 | few | CASSQGVAGGSSYNEQFF | TGTGCCAGCAGCCAGGGGGTAGCGGGGGGGAGCTCCTACAATGAGCAGTTCTTC
TRBD2 | TRBJ2-1 | TRBV5-4 | NA | CASSLPTSGSNEQFF | TGTGCCAGCAGCTTACCGACTAGCGGGAGCAATGAGCAGTTCTTC
NA | TRBJ1-1 | TRBV21-1 | NA | CASSKQGSPGAFF | TGTGCCAGCAGCAAACAGGGCTCCCCGGGAGCTTTCTTT
TRBD2 | TRBJ2-5 | TRBV3-1 | NA | CASSQFLAGGMKTQYF | TGTGCCAGCAGCCAATTTCTAGCGGGAGGGATGAAGACCCAGTACTTC
TRBD1 | TRBJ1-5 | TRBV7-2 | few | CASSPTGWDQPQHF | TGTGCCAGCAGCCCGACAGGGTGGGATCAGCCCCAGCATTTT
TRBD2 | TRBJ2-3 | TRBV20-1 | few | CSAVILAGITDTQYF | TGCAGTGCCGTAATACTAGCGGGTATCACAGATACGCAGTATTTT
TRBD1 | TRBJ2-1 | TRBV12-3/TRBV12-4 | NA | CASSLLGQGKNEQFF | TGTGCCAGCAGTTTACTAGGACAGGGGAAAAATGAGCAGTTCTTC
NA | TRBJ2-1 | TRBV4-1 | many | CASSPLYGGYNEQFF | TGCGCCAGCAGCCCCTTGTATGGCGGTTACAATGAGCAGTTCTTC
NA | TRBJ1-2 | TRBV12-3/TRBV12-4 | many | CASSSSLGVSYGYTF | TGTGCCAGCAGTTCCTCTCTCGGGGTTTCCTATGGCTACACCTTC
TRBD1 | TRBJ1-6 | TRBV7-6 | NA | CASSFRTGNSPLHF | TGTGCCAGCAGCTTTAGGACAGGCAATTCACCCCTCCACTTT
NA | TRBJ2-7 | TRBV9 | few | CASSARPTSLEAYEQYF | TGTGCCAGCAGCGCTCGTCCAACTAGTCTCGAGGCGTACGAGCAGTACTTC
TRBD2 | TRBJ2-1 | TRBV28 | NA | CASSSGESSYNEQFF | TGTGCCAGCAGTAGCGGGGAGAGCTCCTACAATGAGCAGTTCTTC